This T cell receptor (beta chain) was retrieved from a study of OX40 agonist ivuxolimab in advanced cancers. On the study more broadly: A male proportion of under 90% was recorded, with mean age roughly 60 years and range about 20 to 79. General study points: Researchers did not establish what antigens the expanded peripheral T cells target.

In regard to this clone: Its antigen remains unknown.

Here immunoSEQ multiplex PCR was the method, and the copy in TCRdb shows in-frame clones only, minus some. The sample carries tens of thousands of clones, over 80% recorded once. V was trimmed by 4 bases and J by 0 bases, leaving 16 bases between them. The germline V gene has CDR1 MDHEN and CDR2 SYDVKM. The CDR3 has 17 residues. Here the sequenced sample was CD4+ or CD8+ T cells sorted from blood, taken in a trial of the OX40 agonist ivuxolimab. This rearrangement joins TRBV28 to TRBJ1-5; D is undetermined. This TCR was recovered from an adult with an advanced solid tumor such as melanoma, head and neck, liver or kidney cancer. CDR3 sequence reads: CASSSLGSSDSNQPQHF. CDR3 nucleotides: TGTGCCAGCAGTTCCTTGGGGAGTAGTGATAGCAATCAGCCCCAGCATTTT.